The clone carrying this T cell receptor (beta chain) was observed many times. The data were obtained in a study of regulatory T cells in long-lasting Graves disease. Study background: Newly diagnosed Graves' patients had taken antithyroid drugs under 3 months.

In building TCR beta libraries, iRepertoire HTBI primers were used together with Arm-PCR of CDR3 regions. Via MiXCR, TCRdb re-called the multiplex PCR reads, giving one row per CDR3 protein. The data show about 620,000 distinct CDR3 sequences, roughly 15% seen once. The sample's time point: newly diagnosed GD, antithyroid drugs for less than 3 months. Following extraction of RNA from PBMCs, that RNA was used to make the TCR library. Germline V gene sequence: CDR1 SGHTA, CDR2 FQGNSA. Trimming cost V 5 bases and J 2 bases; bases outside gene matches: 8. This CDR3 has 16 residues. The same sample was also used in a study of T cells in Graves' hyperthyroidism and ophthalmopathy.

The sequencing used peripheral blood mononuclear cells (PBMCs), collected at new diagnosis, from a patient treated with antithyroid drugs. V is TRBV7-2 and J is TRBJ2-7; 11 bases match TRBD1. This receptor was identified in a young woman with Graves disease. The CDR3 bases are TGTGCCAGCAGCGCCGTATCGGGACAGGGGGCCTACGAGCAGTACTTC. Translation: CASSAVSGQGAYEQYF.